The sequence of this T cell receptor (beta chain) was determined in a study of T cell responses to AZD1222 COVID-19 vaccine. The study, taken as a whole, reports: Unmutated variant regions reportedly attract nearly half of all spike-specific TCRs. Clonal diversity may have been underestimated in mostly white British donors. The number of AZD1222 recipients seropositive at baseline was only six. Spike-specific TCR repertoires showed rising breadth and depth after two AZD1222 doses.

Concerning this clone itself: Its antigen is undetermined.

Germline values: CDR1 SGHVS, CDR2 FNYEAQ. With 3 bases clipped from V and 7 bases from J, the junction kept 3 bases outside the gene matches. The CDR3 has 14 amino acids. The method was immunoSEQ multiplex PCR; TCRdb's version includes in-frame clones alone and lacks a portion of them. The profile shows fewer than 90,000 clones, around 90% of them singletons. The receptor's source is an adult in good health. The chain links TRBV7-6 to TRBJ2-1; 10 bases map to TRBD2. The source material was peripheral blood, sampled on day 0 of AZD1222 vaccination. CDR3 sequence (DNA): TGTGCCAGCAGCTTGCCTAGCGGGGGTAATGAGCAGTTCTTC. Translating gives CASSLPSGGNEQFF.